This is a list of T cell receptor beta chains from one sample in a study of blood T cell repertoires in COVID-19. Profiling relied on immunoSEQ multiplex PCR, and the TCRdb table lists in-frame clones only, not all of them. This sample has hundreds of thousands of clones, with 86% found just once. The material sequenced was peripheral blood. These TCRs come from a woman between 65 and 79 years old with COVID-19, enrolled during active disease. Each CDR3 is given with its conserved first and last residue. A D gene is named only where the DNA matches it firmly. Some rows have no size entry. The others give once, few or many, or a class for an expanded clone.

D	V	size	J	CDR3	DNA
TRBD1	TRBV14	.	TRBJ1-2	CASSRTGGGYGYTF	TGTGCCAGCAGTCGGACAGGGGGAGGCTATGGCTACACCTTC
TRBD1	TRBV24-1	.	TRBJ2-1	CATSGPGTGDNEQFF	TGTGCCACCAGTGGTCCCGGGACAGGGGACAATGAGCAGTTCTTC
TRBD1	TRBV9	.	TRBJ1-6	CASSPRTGNDSPLHF	TGTGCCAGCAGCCCACGGACAGGCAATGATTCACCCCTCCACTTT
.	TRBV28	once	TRBJ2-7	CASSLPQDTRQYF	TGTGCCAGCAGTTTACCTCAGGACACCCGACAGTACTTC
.	TRBV5-1	.	TRBJ1-3	CASSSGDAGNTIYF	TGCGCCAGCAGCTCGGGGGACGCCGGAAACACCATATATTTT
TRBD1	TRBV12-5	.	TRBJ2-7	CASGSPDRSYEQYF	TGTGCTAGTGGCTCCCCGGACAGGTCCTACGAGCAGTACTTC
TRBD2	TRBV18	.	TRBJ2-1	CASSPGLAGGEQFF	TGTGCCAGCTCACCGGGACTAGCGGGGGGGGAGCAGTTCTTC
TRBD1	TRBV5-8	.	TRBJ1-5	CASSATGTGGSQPQHF	TGTGCCAGCAGCGCGACCGGGACAGGGGGATCTCAGCCCCAGCATTTT
TRBD2	TRBV5-1	.	TRBJ2-3	CASSPLAGGLTDTQYF	TGCGCCAGCAGCCCGCTAGCGGGGGGACTCACAGATACGCAGTATTTT
TRBD1	TRBV19	.	TRBJ1-5	CASSGQGDRQPQHF	TGTGCCAGCTCCGGACAGGGGGATCGTCAGCCCCAGCATTTT
.	TRBV9	once	TRBJ2-3	CASSTRPRGGDTQYF	TGTGCCAGCAGCACCCGGCCTAGGGGAGGAGATACGCAGTATTTT
.	TRBV11-2	.	TRBJ2-6	CASSLGGRVGLSGANVLTF	TGTGCCAGCAGCTTAGGTGGCAGGGTGGGTCTTTCTGGGGCCAACGTCCTGACTTTC
TRBD1	TRBV4-2	few	TRBJ1-1	CASSHPLGDRGNTEAFF	TGTGCCAGCAGCCACCCCTTGGGGGACAGGGGGAACACTGAAGCTTTCTTT
TRBD1	TRBV5-1	once	TRBJ1-4	CASSEGQPNEKLFF	TGCGCCAGCAGCGAGGGACAGCCTAATGAAAAACTGTTTTTT
.	TRBV19	.	TRBJ2-3	CASSIVLGGTDTQYF	TGTGCCAGTAGTATAGTGTTAGGGGGCACAGATACGCAGTATTTT
TRBD1	TRBV7-6	.	TRBJ1-2	CASSVGQGGYGYTF	TGTGCCAGCAGCGTCGGACAGGGTGGCTATGGCTACACCTTC
.	TRBV19	.	TRBJ1-1	CASFLHSGTEAFF	TGTGCCAGTTTCCTACACAGCGGCACTGAAGCTTTCTTT
.	TRBV24-1	once	TRBJ2-3	CATSESGNTDTQYF	TGTGCCACCAGTGAGTCCGGGAACACAGATACGCAGTATTTT
.	TRBV7-9	once	TRBJ1-2	CASSLAPAGDYTF	TGTGCCAGCAGCTTAGCGCCGGCAGGGGACTACACCTTC
TRBD2	TRBV27	.	TRBJ2-3	CASSLYGGGTDTQYF	TGTGCCAGCAGTTTATACGGGGGAGGGACAGATACGCAGTATTTT
.	TRBV6-2/TRBV6-3	.	TRBJ2-5	CATTPWTQYF	TGTGCCACCACCCCCTGGACCCAGTACTTC
TRBD1	TRBV27	.	TRBJ1-2	CASSFLSEGTGDNYGYTF	TGTGCCAGCAGTTTCCTATCCGAGGGAACAGGGGATAACTATGGCTACACCTTC
.	TRBV7-2	.	TRBJ1-5	CASSLAGALNQPQHF	TGTGCCAGCAGCTTAGCAGGGGCGCTCAATCAGCCCCAGCATTTT
TRBD1	TRBV5-4	.	TRBJ2-1	CASSPDRGFSFF	TGTGCCAGCAGTCCAGACAGGGGTTTTAGCTTCTTC
TRBD1	TRBV7-9	.	TRBJ1-4	CASGQGAAEKLFF	TGTGCCAGCGGACAGGGGGCGGCTGAAAAACTGTTTTTT
TRBD1	TRBV7-2	.	TRBJ1-2	CASSPNQQGSGGYTF	TGTGCCAGCAGCCCTAACCAACAGGGGTCCGGTGGCTACACCTTC
TRBD1	TRBV7-2	.	TRBJ2-5	CASSAKPGTGGQTQYF	TGTGCCAGCAGCGCAAAACCCGGGACAGGGGGACAGACCCAGTACTTC
TRBD2	TRBV5-1	.	TRBJ2-7	CASSLAELAFSYEQYF	TGCGCCAGCAGCTTGGCCGAACTAGCGTTCTCCTACGAGCAGTACTTC
TRBD1	TRBV9	.	TRBJ1-6	CASSLGTVINSPLHF	TGTGCCAGCAGCCTCGGGACAGTAATTAATTCACCCCTCCACTTT
.	TRBV3-1/TRBV3-2	.	TRBJ2-5	CASSPVDQRSYQETQYF	TGTGCCAGCAGCCCCGTTGATCAACGGAGTTACCAAGAGACCCAGTACTTC
TRBD1	TRBV10-2	.	TRBJ2-7	CASSENRGQGRSYEQYF	TGCGCCAGCAGTGAGAATAGGGGACAGGGTCGCTCCTACGAGCAGTACTTC
TRBD2	TRBV7-9	.	TRBJ2-5	CASSLTSGVGETQYF	TGTGCCAGCAGCTTAACTAGCGGGGTAGGGGAGACCCAGTACTTC
.	TRBV5-1	.	TRBJ2-3	CASEPGHSTDTQYF	TGCGCCAGCGAACCGGGACACAGCACAGATACGCAGTATTTT